This is a list of T cell receptor beta chains from one sample in a study of blood T cells in healthy people across ages. TCRdb itself ran the 5' RACE reads through MiXCR, one entry per CDR3 protein. This table holds 1.5 million to 2 million distinct CDR3 sequences, 28% found once. Input material: blood. The receptors were sampled from a woman in her 30s in good health. Both conserved end residues are part of each CDR3. D genes are given only for firm matches. For some rows the clone size is stated as once, few or many, or as a class when expanded; others skip it.

V gene: TRBV5-1
D gene: TRBD2
J gene: TRBJ2-2
clone size: few
CDR3 protein: CASSLDVGGTTGELFF
CDR3 DNA: TGCGCCAGCAGCTTGGACGTCGGGGGGACCACCGGGGAGCTGTTTTTT

V gene: TRBV2
D gene: .
J gene: TRBJ1-3
clone size: .
CDR3 protein: CASLLADTIYF
CDR3 DNA: TGTGCCAGCCTACTTGCGGACACCATATATTTT

V gene: TRBV5-1
D gene: .
J gene: TRBJ2-7
clone size: few
CDR3 protein: CASSRPETTYEQYF
CDR3 DNA: TGCGCCAGCTCTAGACCCGAGACAACCTACGAGCAGTACTTC

V gene: TRBV10-1
D gene: TRBD1
J gene: TRBJ2-5
clone size: many
CDR3 protein: CASSRTGGAGGETQYF
CDR3 DNA: TGCGCCAGCAGCCGGACAGGGGGCGCGGGTGGAGAGACCCAGTACTTC

V gene: TRBV20-1
D gene: TRBD1
J gene: TRBJ1-2
clone size: .
CDR3 protein: CSAGQKPNYGYTF
CDR3 DNA: TGCAGTGCGGGACAGAAGCCTAACTATGGCTACACCTTC

V gene: TRBV29-1
D gene: .
J gene: TRBJ1-6
clone size: .
CDR3 protein: CSVASGPLRYNSPLHF
CDR3 DNA: TGCAGCGTTGCATCCGGTCCCCTGAGATATAATTCACCCCTCCACTTT

V gene: TRBV12-3/TRBV12-4
D gene: .
J gene: TRBJ1-5
clone size: .
CDR3 protein: CASSFTSLDQPQHF
CDR3 DNA: TGTGCCAGCAGTTTTACGAGTCTCGATCAGCCCCAGCATTTT

V gene: TRBV12-3/TRBV12-4
D gene: .
J gene: TRBJ2-7
clone size: few
CDR3 protein: CASSLAGSYNEQYF
CDR3 DNA: TGTGCCAGCAGCTTGGCCGGATCCTACAATGAGCAGTACTTC

V gene: TRBV29-1
D gene: .
J gene: TRBJ1-1
clone size: few
CDR3 protein: CSARITGREAFF
CDR3 DNA: TGCAGCGCTAGGATCACCGGGAGGGAAGCTTTCTTT

V gene: TRBV14
D gene: .
J gene: TRBJ2-1
clone size: few
CDR3 protein: CASSQRPLHNEQFF
CDR3 DNA: TGTGCCAGCAGCCAACGCCCCCTACACAATGAGCAGTTCTTC

V gene: TRBV10-3
D gene: .
J gene: TRBJ2-5
clone size: .
CDR3 protein: CAISARAETQYF
CDR3 DNA: TGTGCCATCAGTGCCCGAGCGGAGACCCAGTACTTC

V gene: TRBV20-1
D gene: .
J gene: TRBJ1-4
clone size: many
CDR3 protein: CSARDPVGSPATNEKLFF
CDR3 DNA: TGCAGTGCTAGAGATCCCGTCGGCTCACCTGCAACTAATGAAAAACTGTTTTTT

V gene: TRBV6-4
D gene: .
J gene: TRBJ2-1
clone size: .
CDR3 protein: CASIPRGLPGGEQFF
CDR3 DNA: TGTGCCAGCATTCCTCGGGGGCTCCCTGGCGGTGAGCAGTTCTTC

V gene: TRBV6-1
D gene: .
J gene: TRBJ2-5
clone size: many
CDR3 protein: CASRVFGTQETQYF
CDR3 DNA: TGTGCCAGCAGGGTATTCGGGACACAAGAGACCCAGTACTTC